A single sample gave rise to the 7 T cell receptor beta chains below, sequenced in a study of T cell responses to AZD1222 COVID-19 vaccine. The data were produced by immunoSEQ multiplex PCR, yet TCRdb's version contains in-frame clones alone and is incomplete. The profile shows approximately 82,000 clones, approximately 90% of them singletons. Sequenced here: peripheral blood, sampled on day 0 of AZD1222 vaccination. These receptors all stem from an adult in good health.

The chain joins TRBV19 to TRBJ2-1; TRBD1 aligns across 9 bases. This CDR3 has 15 residues. The V gene end was trimmed by 5 bases and the J gene end by 6 bases; junction bases not matched to a gene: 8. CDR1 is LNHDA, CDR2 SQIVND, per germline (reference sequence). The CDR3 DNA sequence: TGTGCCAGTAGTCCAAACACAGGGGGCCGCAATGAGCAGTTCTTC. Translating gives CASSPNTGGRNEQFF.

The chain links TRBV7-6 to TRBJ2-3; 9 nucleotides agree with TRBD1. V lost 5 bases and J lost 4; bases outside the gene matches: 7. Germline V gene data show CDR1 as SGHVS and CDR2 as FNYEAQ. This CDR3 has 15 amino acids. The CDR3 sequence: CASSTTGGAADTQYF. In nucleotides, the CDR3 is TGTGCCAGCAGCACTACAGGGGGCGCAGCAGATACGCAGTATTTT.

The V and J genes are TRBV5-1 and TRBJ2-1; TRBD2 agrees at 7 bases. Germline loops: CDR1 SGHRS, CDR2 YFSETQ. The CDR3 consists of 15 residues. The V gene end was trimmed by 4 bases and the J gene end by 8 bases; junction bases not matched to a gene: 12. CDR3 sequence (DNA): TGCGCCAGCAGCCGAGCGGGGCAGTCGGGGGATGAGCAGTTCTTC. It yields the protein CASSRAGQSGDEQFF.

The chain has TRBV27 and TRBJ2-3; TRBD2 agrees at 10 bases. The CDR3 is made up of 15 amino acids. The germline V gene has CDR1 MNHEY and CDR2 SMNVEV (reference sequence). The V and J ends lost 6 bases and 4 bases, in that order; junction bases with no gene match: 7. CDR3 coding DNA: TGTGCCAGCAGGTTACTAGCGGGGTTCCCAGATACGCAGTATTTT. This translates into CASRLLAGFPDTQYF.

The V call is TRBV5-8, the J call TRBJ1-1; D is ambiguous. The V end lost 6 bases, the J end lost 11 bases, and 14 bases lay between the germline ends. CDR3 length: 11 amino acids. Germline V gene sequence: CDR1 SGHTS, CDR2 YDEGEE. CDR3 DNA sequence: TGTGCCAGCACCATACAATGGCGGGCTTTCTTT. It encodes CASTIQWRAFF. The full variable domain, rest sourced from reference TRBV5-8 and TRBJ1-1, is EAGVTQSPTHLIKTRGQQATLRCSPISGHTSVYWYQQALGLGLQFLLWYDEGEERNRGNFPPRFSGRQFPNYSSELNVNALELEDSALYLCASTIQWRAFFGQGTRLTVV.

The chain carries TRBV5-6 and TRBJ2-2; D tentatively fits TRBD1 or TRBD2 (5 bases each). Germline CDR1 SGHDT, CDR2 YYEEEE. Trimming stripped 0 bases from V and 2 bases from J, with 8 bases between. This CDR3 is 15 amino acids long. CDR3 bases: TGTGCCAGCAGCTTGGAGGGACCCAACACCGGGGAGCTGTTTTTT. Translated: CASSLEGPNTGELFF.

The chain has TRBV5-1 and TRBJ1-2, with TRBD1 identical over 9 bases. This CDR3 has 15 residues. Trimming at V came to 7 bases and at J to 0 bases, leaving 7 bases not matched to a gene. CDR1 and CDR2 from the germline V gene are SGHRS and YFSETQ. The CDR3 spells CASRGWDRANYGYTF. The CDR3 DNA follows: TGCGCCAGCCGAGGATGGGACAGGGCTAACTATGGCTACACCTTC.